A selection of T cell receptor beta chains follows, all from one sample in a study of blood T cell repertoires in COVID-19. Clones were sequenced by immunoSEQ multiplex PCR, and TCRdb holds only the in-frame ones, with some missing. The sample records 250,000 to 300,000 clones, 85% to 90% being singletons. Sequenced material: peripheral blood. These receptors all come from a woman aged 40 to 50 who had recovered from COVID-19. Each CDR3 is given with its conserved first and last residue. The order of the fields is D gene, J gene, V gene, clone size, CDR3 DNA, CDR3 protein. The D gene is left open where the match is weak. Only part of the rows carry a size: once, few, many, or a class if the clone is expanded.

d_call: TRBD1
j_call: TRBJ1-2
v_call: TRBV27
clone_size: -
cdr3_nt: TGTGCCAGCAGTTATGGACAGGGGAACTTAAACTACACCTTC
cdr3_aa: CASSYGQGNLNYTF

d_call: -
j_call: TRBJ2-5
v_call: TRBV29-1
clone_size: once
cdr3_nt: TGCAGCGTTGTGGGAGGGGGAGAGACCCAGTACTTC
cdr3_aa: CSVVGGGETQYF

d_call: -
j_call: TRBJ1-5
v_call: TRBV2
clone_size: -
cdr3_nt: TGTGCCAGCAGTGACTCCCAGACTTATAGCAATCAGCCCCAGCATTTT
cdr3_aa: CASSDSQTYSNQPQHF

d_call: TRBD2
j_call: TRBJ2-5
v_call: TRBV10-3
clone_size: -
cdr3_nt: TGTGCCATCCGCCGGGGGAGGGACCAAGAGACCCAGTACTTC
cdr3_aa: CAIRRGRDQETQYF

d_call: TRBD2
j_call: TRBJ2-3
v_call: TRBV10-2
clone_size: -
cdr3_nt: TGCGCCACCGAGACTCTAGCGGGGGGCACAGATACGCAGTATTTT
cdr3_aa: CATETLAGGTDTQYF

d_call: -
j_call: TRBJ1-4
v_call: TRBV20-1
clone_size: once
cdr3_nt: TGCAGTGCTGGGAGGGGCGGAAAACTGTTTTTT
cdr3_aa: CSAGRGGKLFF

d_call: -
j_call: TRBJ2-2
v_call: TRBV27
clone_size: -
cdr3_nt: TGTGCCAGCAGTTTACTTACCGGGGAGCTGTTTTTT
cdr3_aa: CASSLLTGELFF

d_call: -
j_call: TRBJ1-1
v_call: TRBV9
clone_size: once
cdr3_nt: TGTGCCAGCAGCGTAGGCCAGGGAACTGCGAACACTGAAGCTTTCTTT
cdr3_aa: CASSVGQGTANTEAFF

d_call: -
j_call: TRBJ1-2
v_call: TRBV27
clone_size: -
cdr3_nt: TGTGCCAGCAGGTCCCTCGGGGGAGGATATGGCTACACCTTC
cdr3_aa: CASRSLGGGYGYTF

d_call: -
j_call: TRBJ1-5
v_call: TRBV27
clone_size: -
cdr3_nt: TGTGCCACCAGACCTACGGGTAATCAGCCCCAGCATTTT
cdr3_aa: CATRPTGNQPQHF

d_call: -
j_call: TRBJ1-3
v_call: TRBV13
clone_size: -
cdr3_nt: TGTGCCAGCAGCCTCTCCCGAGACACCATATATTTT
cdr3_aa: CASSLSRDTIYF

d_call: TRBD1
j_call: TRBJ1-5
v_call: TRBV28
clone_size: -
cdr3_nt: TGTGCCAGCAGGGGACCCAAAGGGGGCGGCTGGGTGGAGGCCCAGCATTTT
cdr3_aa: CASRGPKGGGWVEAQHF

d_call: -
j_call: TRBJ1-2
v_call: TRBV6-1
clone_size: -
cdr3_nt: TGTGCCAGCAGTGAAGCGGGCAGATATGGCTACACCTTC
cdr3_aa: CASSEAGRYGYTF

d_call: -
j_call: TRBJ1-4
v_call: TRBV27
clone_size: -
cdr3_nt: TGTGCCAGCCCAATTCCCCGGGCTCAGGGGCGAACTAATGAAAAACTGTTTTTT
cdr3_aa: CASPIPRAQGRTNEKLFF

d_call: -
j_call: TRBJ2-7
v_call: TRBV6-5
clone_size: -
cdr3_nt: TGTGCCAGCCTGCCCGAGGGGGGAGGGTCCTACGAGCAGTACTTC
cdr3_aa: CASLPEGGGSYEQYF

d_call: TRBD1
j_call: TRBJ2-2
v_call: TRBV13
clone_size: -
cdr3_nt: TGTGCCAGCAGCCCAAGACTAAGGACAGGGGGCAACACCGGGGAGCTGTTTTTT
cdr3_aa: CASSPRLRTGGNTGELFF

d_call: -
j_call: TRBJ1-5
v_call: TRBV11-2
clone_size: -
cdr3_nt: TGTGCCAGCAGCTTTCCCGGGGAGCCCCAGCATTTT
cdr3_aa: CASSFPGEPQHF

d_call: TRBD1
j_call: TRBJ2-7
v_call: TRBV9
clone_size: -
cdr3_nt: TGTGCCAGCAGCGCCATAATCGACGACAGGGGCGAGCAGTACTTC
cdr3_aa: CASSAIIDDRGEQYF

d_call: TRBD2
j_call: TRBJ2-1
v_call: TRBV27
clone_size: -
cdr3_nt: TGTGCCGCCAGACTAGCGGGGGGTTCGGAGCAGTTCTTC
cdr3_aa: CAARLAGGSEQFF

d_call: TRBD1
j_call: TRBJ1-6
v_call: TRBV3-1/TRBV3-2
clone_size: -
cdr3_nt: TGTGCCAGCAGCCTTCTATACAGGGGATCGAGGTCACCCCTCCACTTT
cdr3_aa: CASSLLYRGSRSPLHF

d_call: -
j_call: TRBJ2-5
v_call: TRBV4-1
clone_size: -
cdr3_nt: TGCGCCAGCAGCCAAGATAACGGGGGGCTGGAGACCCAGTACTTC
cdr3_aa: CASSQDNGGLETQYF

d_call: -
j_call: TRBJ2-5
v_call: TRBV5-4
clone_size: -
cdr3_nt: TGTGCCAGCAGCTTCCAGGGTATCCAGTACTTC
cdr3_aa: CASSFQGIQYF